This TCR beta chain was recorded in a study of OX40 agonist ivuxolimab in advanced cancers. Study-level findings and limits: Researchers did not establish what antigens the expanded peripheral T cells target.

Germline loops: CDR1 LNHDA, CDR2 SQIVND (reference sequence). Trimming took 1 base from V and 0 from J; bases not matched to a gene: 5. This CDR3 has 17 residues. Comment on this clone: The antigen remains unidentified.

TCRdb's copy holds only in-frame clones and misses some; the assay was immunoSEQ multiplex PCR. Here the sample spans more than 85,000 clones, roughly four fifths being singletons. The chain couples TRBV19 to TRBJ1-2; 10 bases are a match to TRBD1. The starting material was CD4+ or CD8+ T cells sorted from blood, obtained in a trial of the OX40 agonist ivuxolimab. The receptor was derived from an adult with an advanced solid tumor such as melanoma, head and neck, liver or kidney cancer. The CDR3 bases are TGTGCCAGTAGTATAGTGGGGACAGGGGTAACTAACTATGGCTACACCTTC. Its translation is CASSIVGTGVTNYGYTF.